These T cell receptor beta chains were read from a single sample in a study of a mutant IDH1 vaccine in newly diagnosed glioma. The table came from immunoSEQ multiplex PCR; TCRdb's copy has only in-frame clones and leaves some out. The sample yields tens of thousands of clones, 80% seen once. Their cognate antigens are unknown. Sequencing was performed on PBMCs, taken from a glioma patient whose treatment included an IDH1 peptide vaccine. The receptors come from a man aged 45-65 years with glioma. CDR3s leave out the opening cysteine and the closing phenylalanine or tryptophan.

TRBV5-1	TRBJ2-1	ASSLGGGSYNEQF
TRBV11-2	TRBJ1-2	ASTGAGSRYGYT
TRBV4-1	TRBJ2-6	ASNSDSGANVLT
TRBV5-1	TRBJ2-5	ASSWSGWQQETQY
TRBV27	TRBJ2-7	ASRRTSTYEQY
TRBV18	TRBJ1-5	ASSSGPQPQH
TRBV7-3	TRBJ2-1	ASSLGGEQF
TRBV5-1	TRBJ2-7	ASSGRTGGSLSSYEQY
TRBV29-1	TRBJ1-1	SVGQGDTEAF
TRBV6-1	TRBJ2-3	ASRRTDTQY
TRBV6-1	TRBJ1-4	ASSDIRVKEKLF
TRBV2	TRBJ2-7	ASRNSETYEQY
TRBV6-6	TRBJ2-7	ASSYGQEEY
TRBV29-1	TRBJ1-2	SAATNYGYT
TRBV6-1	TRBJ1-5	ASEQGHQPQH
TRBV19	TRBJ1-1	ASSIVRDTEAF
TRBV9	TRBJ1-3	ASSVGGQGGRNTIY
TRBV2	TRBJ1-4	ASTGTGIYKLF
TRBV7-9	TRBJ1-2	ASSPWTGGNYGYT
TRBV6-5	TRBJ2-2	ASQIPAGELF
TRBV7-8	TRBJ1-1	ASSLENAGRGRRSMAF
TRBV18	TRBJ2-7	ASSPPDRDYEQY
TRBV10-2	TRBJ2-1	ASSGTGRNEQF
TRBV2	TRBJ2-3	ASSDFRPGDTQY
TRBV7-2	TRBJ1-4	ASSPQTGATNEKLF
TRBV29-1	TRBJ2-5	SVDRGTQY
TRBV5-1	TRBJ1-4	ASSTGQSNEKLF
TRBV6-1	TRBJ2-2	ASSEPITRTGELF
TRBV5-1	TRBJ2-7	ASSFPDSYEQY
TRBV19	TRBJ1-5	ASRQTRTDQPQH
TRBV29-1	TRBJ2-2	SPWGAATGELF
TRBV30	TRBJ2-3	AWSSTGATSTDTQY
TRBV4-3	TRBJ1-2	ASSLGLRTVRYGYT
TRBV6-1	TRBJ1-1	ASSGQVNTEAF
TRBV6-1	TRBJ1-2	ASSETGTGVGGYT
TRBV7-8	TRBJ1-5	ASSLGRWGWQPQH
TRBV2	TRBJ2-5	ASSLGVPPETQY
TRBV19	TRBJ1-1	ASSPNRDHEAF
TRBV6-6	TRBJ2-1	ASSYRVGEQF
TRBV27	TRBJ2-7	ASSRGQAGYEQY
TRBV11-3	TRBJ2-7	ASSPGLLYEQY
TRBV5-1	TRBJ1-5	ASSLGPSNQPQH
TRBV6-1	TRBJ1-4	ASSPRTGGNEKLF
TRBV2	TRBJ1-4	ASSEFGGRATNEKLF
TRBV27	TRBJ1-5	ASSAGQGAPQH
TRBV6-4	TRBJ1-5	ASSDRENQPQH
TRBV12-5	TRBJ1-5	ASGLGGFYQPQH
TRBV5-1	TRBJ2-3	ASRPTPSTDTQY
TRBV19	TRBJ1-5	ASSIGALAVQPQH
TRBV7-2	TRBJ1-4	ASSLGRAEKLF
TRBV19	TRBJ2-3	ASSIDHAQDTQY
TRBV14	TRBJ2-7	ASSPLAGGHEQY
TRBV5-1	TRBJ2-3	ASSAGAATDTQY
TRBV27	TRBJ2-1	ASSAGLAAYNEQF
TRBV19	TRBJ1-6	ASSPGPKISPLH
TRBV19	TRBJ1-4	ASSPNGRSDEKLF
TRBV6-1	TRBJ1-2	ASSVIKGGVYGYT
TRBV7-9	TRBJ2-3	ASSPLATTDTQY
TRBV29-1	TRBJ1-1	SVEDFGGVMNTEAF
TRBV10-3	TRBJ1-1	AISSRGRLNTEAF